One and the same sample provided the 22 T cell receptor beta chains below, sequenced in a study of identical twins. A single record per CDR3 protein comes from TCRdb applying MiXCR to the 5' RACE reads. The table lists around 490,000 distinct CDR3 sequences, around 20% of them singletons. This sample also belongs to another study, concerning yellow fever vaccine responses in identical twins.

What was sequenced was CD4+ T cells sorted from blood. The receptors originated from a woman younger than 30 in good health.

This clonotype has just a few counts. V and J are TRBV28 and TRBJ1-5, with TRBD1 as a possible D gene (5 bases). Per the germline V gene, CDR1 is MDHEN and CDR2 is SYDVKM. The germline V and J ends were trimmed by 6 bases and 4 bases, with 16 bases remaining between them. The CDR3 length is 15 residues. For the CDR3, the DNA is TGTGCCAGCAGCCCCGGGGCCGTGAGGAATCAGCCCCAGCATTTT. Translated, it gives CASSPGAVRNQPQHF.

Only a few counts were recorded for this clonotype. The rearrangement uses TRBV12-3 or TRBV12-4 and TRBJ1-4; possibly TRBD1 for D (5 bases). The V end was cut by 5 bases, the J end by 10 bases, with 17 bases between. This CDR3 spans 14 amino acids. The CDR3 bases are TGTGCCAGCAGTCCCACGGACACTTGGGGAAAACTGTTTTTT. Residues: CASSPTDTWGKLFF.

The gene calls are TRBV10-3 and TRBJ1-1, with a tentative D call TRBD1 (5 bases). V was trimmed by 11 bases and J by 4 bases, leaving 17 bases between them. This CDR3 spans 13 amino acids. Germline V gene data show CDR1 as ENHRY and CDR2 as SYGVKD. CDR3 residues: CASGDGQGTEAFF. The CDR3 DNA is TGTGCCTCCGGAGACGGGCAGGGCACTGAAGCTTTCTTT.

This clonotype was recorded at least ten times. The V call is TRBV5-1, the J call TRBJ2-6; possibly TRBD1 for D (6 bases). In germline, CDR1 is SGHRS, CDR2 YFSETQ. This CDR3 spans 15 amino acids. Deletions cut 4 bases from V and 1 base from J, with 9 bases between. The CDR3: CASSTTGSGANVLTF. CDR3 DNA sequence: TGCGCCAGCAGCACAACAGGGTCTGGGGCCAACGTCCTGACTTTC.

V is TRBV6-1 and J is TRBJ2-2, with 7 bases identical to TRBD2. This CDR3 has 15 residues. The J segment lost 7 bases and the V segment lost 7 bases, leaving 12 bases of the junction unmatched. CDR1 MNHNS and CDR2 SASEGT come from the germline V gene. The CDR3 region has the DNA TGTGCCAGCACCCCGCCCACAGGCGGGAGCGGGGAGCTGTTTTTT. It codes for CASTPPTGGSGELFF.

The chain carries TRBV5-1 and TRBJ2-1; D gene unclear. This CDR3 has 15 residues. Trimming left V 0 bases short and J 4 bases short, with 11 bases between. Germline loops: CDR1 SGHRS, CDR2 YFSETQ. CDR3 nucleotide sequence: TGCGCCAGCAGCTTGGAATCGGGCAGGTACAATGAGCAGTTCTTC. Amino acid sequence: CASSLESGRYNEQFF. Based on the CDR3 plus reference TRBV5-1 and TRBJ2-1, the full variable domain is KAGVTQTPRYLIKTRGQQVTLSCSPISGHRSVSWYQQTPGQGLQFLFEYFSETQRNKGNFPGRFSGRQFSNSRSEMNVSTLELGDSALYLCASSLESGRYNEQFFGPGTRLTVL.

The genes are TRBV24-1 and TRBJ2-3; 8 nucleotides line up with TRBD2. This CDR3 is 17 amino acids long. Germline CDR1 KGHDR, CDR2 SFDVKD. V gave up 3 bases and J gave up 0 bases; unmatched junction bases: 7. CDR3 sequence: CATSDASGSLSTDTQYF. The CDR3, as DNA: TGTGCCACCAGTGATGCTAGCGGGTCACTAAGCACAGATACGCAGTATTTT.

This clonotype was observed a handful of times. V is TRBV3-1 and J is TRBJ2-1, with 12 bases lining up with TRBD1. The V gene's germline CDR1 is LGHDT and CDR2 YNNKEL (reference sequence). The length of the CDR3 is 17 residues. V lost 4 bases to trimming and J lost 5 bases; unmatched junction nucleotides: 9. The CDR3 is CASSRMPGTGGHNEQFF. The DNA of the CDR3 is TGTGCCAGCAGCCGAATGCCCGGGACAGGGGGCCACAATGAGCAGTTCTTC.

This sequence joins TRBV14 and TRBJ2-5; 10 positions match TRBD2. V trimming: 1 base; J trimming: 7 bases; junction bases outside the gene matches: 0. Germline loops: CDR1 SGHDN, CDR2 FVKESK. This CDR3 is 13 amino acids long. DNA for the CDR3: TGTGCCAGCAGCCAAGGACTAGCGGGGACCCAGTACTTC. Translating it yields CASSQGLAGTQYF. The full variable domain, completed using reference TRBV14 and TRBJ2-5, is EAGVTQFPSHSVIEKGQTVTLRCDPISGHDNLYWYRRVMGKEIKFLLHFVKESKQDESGMPNNRFLAERTGGTYSTLKVQPAELEDSGVYFCASSQGLAGTQYFGPGTRLLVL.

J is TRBJ1-4 and V is TRBV6-5; a weak D match, TRBD1 (5 bases). The CDR3 consists of 18 residues. V was clipped by 2 bases and J by 4 bases, with 20 bases between them. Germline CDR1 MNHEY, CDR2 SVGAGI. The CDR3 loop reads CASSYMWVEGGDNEKLFF. The CDR3 DNA reads TGTGCCAGCAGTTACATGTGGGTCGAAGGAGGGGATAATGAAAAACTGTTTTTT.

This clonotype has only a few counts. The J gene is TRBJ1-1, the V gene TRBV7-9, with TRBD1 matching 9 bases. CDR1 SEHNR and CDR2 FQNEAQ come from the germline V gene (reference sequence). The length of the CDR3 is 15 residues. V dropped 6 bases and J dropped 0; count of bases not matched to a gene: 5. Here the CDR3 DNA reads TGTGCCAGCAGACCACAGGGGGCCATGAACACTGAAGCTTTCTTT. It is translated as CASRPQGAMNTEAFF.

This clonotype was detected only a few times. The chain recombines TRBV11-2 with TRBJ2-2, with 10 bases aligning to TRBD2. V lost 5 bases and J lost 5; bases outside the gene matches: 14. Germline CDR1 reads SGHAT; CDR2 reads FQNNGV. The CDR3 is 18 amino acids. For the CDR3, the DNA is TGTGCCAGCAGCCTCCGGGCAGCGGGGGGGCAAAAGACCGGGGAGCTGTTTTTT. Residues: CASSLRAAGGQKTGELFF.

This clonotype was seen a handful of times. The rearrangement joins TRBV20-1 to TRBJ1-1; D gene ambiguous. Deletions cut 3 bases from V and 3 bases from J, with 11 bases between. This CDR3 spans 13 amino acids. Per germline, CDR1 DFQATT and CDR2 SNEGSKA (reference sequence). The CDR3 here is CSASHSPDTEAFF. CDR3 DNA sequence: TGCAGTGCTAGCCATTCCCCGGACACTGAAGCTTTCTTT.

This chain links TRBV5-1 with TRBJ2-5, with 13 bases fitting TRBD2. The CDR3 is 16 amino acids. V was clipped by 0 bases and J by 4 bases; unmatched bases: 3. Germline assignment: CDR1 SGHRS and CDR2 YFSETQ. CDR3 in amino acids: CASSLGGLAGRETQYF. For the CDR3, the DNA is TGCGCCAGCAGCTTGGGGGGACTAGCGGGGAGAGAGACCCAGTACTTC. Complete variable domain (other parts from reference TRBV5-1 and TRBJ2-5): KAGVTQTPRYLIKTRGQQVTLSCSPISGHRSVSWYQQTPGQGLQFLFEYFSETQRNKGNFPGRFSGRQFSNSRSEMNVSTLELGDSALYLCASSLGGLAGRETQYFGPGTRLLVL.

This clonotype has a single count. This chain links TRBV18 with TRBJ1-2, with D tentatively TRBD1 (6 bases). V was trimmed by 4 bases and J by 14 bases, leaving 14 bases between them. This CDR3 has 11 residues. Germline assignment: CDR1 KGHSH and CDR2 LQKENI. The CDR3: CASSLPGASTF. In DNA, the CDR3 is TGTGCCAGCTCACTCCCAGGGGCCAGTACCTTC.

This clonotype came up a few times. The V gene is TRBV6-5, the J gene TRBJ1-2; D gene ambiguous. This CDR3 region has 16 residues. Germline values: CDR1 MNHEY, CDR2 SVGAGI. Deletions cut 6 bases from V and 4 bases from J, with 21 bases between. As DNA, the CDR3 is TGTGCCAGCAGCTTACGTACACGGGCATCGATCTATGGCTACACCTTC. This sequence encodes CASSLRTRASIYGYTF.

This chain uses TRBV20-1 with TRBJ2-2; 7 bases align to TRBD1. V shed 7 bases, J shed 0 bases, and the junction held 5 bases outside the gene matches. Germline CDR1 and CDR2: DFQATT and SNEGSKA (reference sequence). This CDR3 has 14 residues. In nucleotides, the CDR3 is TGCAGTGTTCTGGGGACAGCGAACACCGGGGAGCTGTTTTTT. This gives the protein CSVLGTANTGELFF.

V usage is TRBV14 and J usage is TRBJ2-2; possibly TRBD1 or TRBD2 for D (5 bases each). Trimming removed 2 bases from V and 2 bases from J, with 15 bases in between. Germline V gives CDR1 SGHDN, CDR2 FVKESK. The CDR3 has 17 residues. In DNA form, the CDR3 reads TGTGCCAGCAGCCAACAGAGGGGTACCTCAAACACCGGGGAGCTGTTTTTT. It codes for CASSQQRGTSNTGELFF.

This clonotype was recorded a few times. The chain links TRBV18 to TRBJ2-1; 10 nucleotides align to TRBD2. V lost 1 base and J lost 7; bases outside the gene matches: 4. CDR1 and CDR2 (germline): KGHSH, LQKENI. The CDR3 sequence is 15 residues long. In nucleotides, the CDR3 is TGTGCCAGCTCACCACTACGGACTAGCGGAAATGAGCAGTTCTTC. Translation gives CASSPLRTSGNEQFF. Full variable domain (outside the CDR3, taken from reference TRBV18 and TRBJ2-1): NAGVMQNPRHLVRRRGQEARLRCSPMKGHSHVYWYRQLPEEGLKFMVYLQKENIIDESGMPKERFSAEFPKEGPSILRIQQVVRGDSAAYFCASSPLRTSGNEQFFGPGTRLTVL.

This clonotype has ten or more counts. The chain joins TRBV14 to TRBJ2-1; 10 bases align to TRBD2. The CDR3 runs 15 residues. Germline assignment: CDR1 SGHDN and CDR2 FVKESK. V dropped 2 bases and J dropped 5; count of bases not matched to a gene: 3. The CDR3 sequence: CASSQLAGVHNEQFF. DNA of the CDR3: TGTGCCAGCAGCCAACTAGCGGGGGTCCACAATGAGCAGTTCTTC.

This clonotype was picked up a small number of times. This chain links TRBV12-3 or TRBV12-4 with TRBJ2-5, with D possibly matching TRBD2 (5 bases). V was pared by 7 bases and J by 2 bases, with 11 bases between. This CDR3 is built from 13 residues. Written as DNA, the CDR3 is TGTGCCAGCACTCCAAGCGGTCAAGAGACCCAGTACTTC. This translates into CASTPSGQETQYF.

This clonotype was seen more than once but under ten times. The chain employs TRBV2 and TRBJ2-2, with 8 positions matching TRBD1. The length of the CDR3 is 14 residues. The germline CDR1 and CDR2 sequences are SNHLY and FYNNEI. J lost 7 bases, V lost 6 bases, and 7 bases had no gene match. The CDR3 DNA follows: TGTGCCAGCAGGGGGGACAGGTCTAACGGGGAGCTGTTTTTT. Translated, it gives CASRGDRSNGELFF.